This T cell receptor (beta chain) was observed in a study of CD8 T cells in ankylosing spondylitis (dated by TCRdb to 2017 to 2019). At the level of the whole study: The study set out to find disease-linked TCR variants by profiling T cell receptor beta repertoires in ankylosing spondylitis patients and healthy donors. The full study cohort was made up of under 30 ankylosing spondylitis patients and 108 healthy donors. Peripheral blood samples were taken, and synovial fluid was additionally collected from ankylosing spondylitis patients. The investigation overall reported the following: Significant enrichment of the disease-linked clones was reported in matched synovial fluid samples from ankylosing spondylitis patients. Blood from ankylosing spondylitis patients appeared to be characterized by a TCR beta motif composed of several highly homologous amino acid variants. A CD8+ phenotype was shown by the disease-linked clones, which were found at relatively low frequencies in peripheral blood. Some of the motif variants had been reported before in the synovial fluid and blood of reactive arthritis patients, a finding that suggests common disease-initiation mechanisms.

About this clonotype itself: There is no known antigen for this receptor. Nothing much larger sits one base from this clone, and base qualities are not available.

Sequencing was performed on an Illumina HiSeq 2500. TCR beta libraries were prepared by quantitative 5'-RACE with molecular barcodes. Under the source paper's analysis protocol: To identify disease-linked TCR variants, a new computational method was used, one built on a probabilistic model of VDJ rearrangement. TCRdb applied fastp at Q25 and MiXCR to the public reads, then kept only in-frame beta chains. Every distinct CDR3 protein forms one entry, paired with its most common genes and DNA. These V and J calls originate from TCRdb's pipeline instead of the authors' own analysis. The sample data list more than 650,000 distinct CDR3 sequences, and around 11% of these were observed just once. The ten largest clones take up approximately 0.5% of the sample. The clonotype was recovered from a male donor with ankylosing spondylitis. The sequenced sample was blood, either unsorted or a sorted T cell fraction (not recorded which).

The CDR3 protein is CSVEEGTRGDEQYF. The nucleotide sequence reads TGCAGCGTTGAAGAGGGCACCAGGGGTGACGAGCAGTACTTC. Recombination linked TRBV29-1 to TRBJ2-7; the D region possibly corresponds to TRBD1 (6 bases align). V is clipped by 0 bases and J by 5 bases, and the sequence between their germline boundaries is 14 bases long. Taken from the germline V gene, the CDR1 and CDR2 loops are SQVTM and ANQGSEA. Taken from cysteine to phenylalanine, the CDR3 has 14 residues. Only the CDR3 DNA is retained, 42 bases long and in frame from the first base.